What follows describes a single T cell receptor (beta chain). The antigen is unknown. The data stem from a study of OX40 agonist ivuxolimab in advanced cancers. Study as a whole: With ivuxolimab, an agonistic anti-OX40 (CD134) antibody, patients were treated.

Study-wide results and limits: CD8+ T cells were the subset that, on average, had more expanded clones than CD4+.

TCRdb keeps only in-frame clones here, not all; method: immunoSEQ multiplex PCR. The sample yields roughly 80,000 clones, less than 90% seen once. This CDR3 is 17 amino acids long. V was pared by 5 bases and J by 0 bases, with 20 bases between. CDR1 and CDR2 (germline): SEHNR, FQNEAQ (reference sequence). Patients who had autoimmune disease history or got systemic immunosuppression were left out. The sequence derives from an adult with an advanced solid tumor such as melanoma, head and neck, liver or kidney cancer. This sequence joins TRBV7-9 and TRBJ2-7; D is tentatively TRBD1 or TRBD2 (6 bases each). Sequencing was performed on CD4+ or CD8+ T cells sorted from blood, taken in a trial of the OX40 agonist ivuxolimab. The CDR3 nucleotides read TGTGCCAGCAGCCTTTCTCCGGGGGCCCTATACTCCTACGAGCAGTACTTC. This codes for CASSLSPGALYSYEQYF.